The table lists the clone carrying this TCR beta chain with many counts. Its antigen remains unidentified. These data are taken from a study of regulatory T cells in long-lasting Graves disease. To make TCR beta libraries, researchers used iRepertoire HTBI primers and Arm-PCR of CDR3 regions. As processed by the authors: Across all samples, approximately 64 TRBV segments and 14 TRBJ segments were identified. Via MiXCR, TCRdb re-called the multiplex PCR reads, giving one row per CDR3 protein. TCRdb's processing, not the authors' own work, is the source of the V and J calls. The sample records 500,000 to 800,000 distinct CDR3 sequences, around 30% being singletons. The CDR3 contains 14 residues. CDR1 is SNHLY and CDR2 is FYNNEI in the germline V gene. With 3 bases removed from V and 3 bases from J, the gap between germline ends came to 11 bases. The time point: persistent/refractory GD, antithyroid drugs over 5 years with positive TRAb. PBMCs were the source of the RNA used for TCR sequencing.

Study results and limitations: Reduced TCR diversity was observed in persistent Graves' patients versus newly diagnosed patients.

The TCR comes from a female donor with Graves disease. V is TRBV2 and J is TRBJ1-1; unclear D gene. The sequencing here drew on peripheral blood mononuclear cells (PBMCs), taken when the disease was refractory, from a patient treated with antithyroid drugs. CDR3 protein: CASSDLISDTEAFF. In DNA form, the CDR3 reads TGTGCCAGCAGTGATCTTATATCGGACACTGAAGCTTTCTTT.